The 25 T cell receptor beta chains given below trace back to one sample, sequenced in a study of breast tumors, draining lymph nodes, adjacent tissues. TCRdb re-called the multiplex PCR reads through MiXCR, storing one row per CDR3 protein. The table lists 150,000 to 200,000 distinct CDR3 sequences, 30% to 40% of them singletons. Breast cancer patients provided tissue from their axillary draining lymph nodes. The sample was axillary lymph node tissue. All receptors derive from a female donor with breast cancer. Some clones in this sample may be carry-over from other donors' samples.

With respect to this clonotype: A much bigger clone sits one base away, suggesting this may be a read error. This sequence joins TRBV6-2 or TRBV6-3 and TRBJ1-5; TRBD1 matches 7 bases. The V gene end was trimmed by 4 bases and the J gene end by 1 base; junction bases not matched to a gene: 4. Germline V CDR1 and CDR2: MNHEY, SVGEGT. The CDR3 consists of 15 residues. CDR3 in DNA: TGTGCCAGCAGTTCTACAGGGGAGAGCAATCAGCCCCAGCATTTT. It is translated as CASSSTGESNQPQHF.

This chain links TRBV7-3 with TRBJ2-3, with TRBD2 matching 8 bases. The CDR3 covers 16 residues. Per the germline V gene, CDR1 is SGHTA and CDR2 is FQGTGA. Germline trimming cut 5 bases from V and 9 bases from J; bases unmatched to any gene: 16. The CDR3 loop reads CASSVVAGGPHGTQYF. The CDR3 DNA follows: TGTGCCAGCAGCGTAGTTGCGGGGGGTCCTCACGGCACGCAGTATTTT.

The rearrangement links TRBV15 to TRBJ2-7; 11 bases map to TRBD1. The CDR3 runs 14 residues. From germline, CDR1 is LNHNV and CDR2 YYDKDF (reference sequence). V shed 4 bases and J 7 bases; nucleotides not matched to a gene: 6. Here the CDR3 DNA reads TGTGCCACCAGCACTGGGACAGGGGGTGAAGAGCAGTACTTC. Protein: CATSTGTGGEEQYF.

The rearrangement joins TRBV11-3 to TRBJ1-2; 12 nucleotides match TRBD1. The CDR3 has 16 amino acids. Looked up from germline, CDR1 is SGHNT and CDR2 is YENEEA. Trimming took 5 bases from V and 3 from J; bases not matched to a gene: 7. CDR3 amino acids: CASSGDRGLRDYGYTF. The CDR3, as DNA: TGTGCCAGCAGCGGGGACAGGGGGCTTAGGGACTATGGCTACACCTTC. Looking up the rest from reference TRBV11-3 and TRBJ1-2 gives the full variable domain: EAGVVQSPRYKIIEKKQPVAFWCNPISGHNTLYWYLQNLGQGPELLIRYENEEAVDDSQLPKDRFSAERLKGVDSTLKIQPAELGDSAVYLCASSGDRGLRDYGYTFGSGTRLTVV.

The J gene is TRBJ1-6, the V gene TRBV6-2 or TRBV6-3; D is unclear. Between the trimmed V and J ends, which lost 6 bases and 11 bases, there was a span of 8 bases. Germline CDR1 is MNHEY and CDR2 is SVGEGT. This CDR3 is built from 11 residues. The CDR3, as DNA: TGTGCCAGCAGCCTAAATCCACCCCTCCACTTT. Translation gives CASSLNPPLHF.

This clonotype was detected ten times or more. The chain is built from TRBV2 and TRBJ2-2, with 10 bases matching TRBD1. The V gene end was trimmed by 7 bases and the J gene end by 4 bases; junction bases not matched to a gene: 9. From germline, CDR1 is SNHLY and CDR2 FYNNEI. The CDR3 spans 16 residues. The CDR3 nucleotides read TGTGCCAGCATTCGCTGGGGACAGGGGCGCACCGGGGAGCTGTTTTTT. Residues: CASIRWGQGRTGELFF.

This clonotype was found a few times. The rearrangement joins TRBV5-5 to TRBJ2-3; D perhaps matches TRBD2 (5 bases). The CDR3 totals 14 residues. CDR1 and CDR2 (germline): SGHKS, YYEKEE (reference sequence). V shed 4 bases and J shed 7 bases, with 16 bases lying between them. Here the CDR3 DNA reads TGTGCCAGCAGCCGCGAAGCGGCAGCAAATACGCAGTATTTT. It is translated as CASSREAAANTQYF.

As for this clonotype: A clone one base away is much larger, so this may be a read error. The rearrangement joins TRBV5-1 to TRBJ2-7; 8 bases agree with TRBD2. The CDR3 covers 14 residues. V shed 6 bases, J shed 2 bases, and the junction held 7 bases outside the gene matches. Germline V lookup: CDR1 SGHRS, CDR2 YFSETQ. The CDR3 loop reads CASTHGGGPYEQYF. The CDR3 DNA follows: TGCGCCAGCACCCACGGGGGGGGGCCCTACGAGCAGTACTTC.

This clonotype was picked up a small number of times. It may be a read error: a sequence one base away is much more abundant. The chain uses TRBV5-4 and TRBJ2-6; no reliable D call. CDR1 and CDR2 from the germline V gene are SGHNT and YYREEE (reference sequence). The CDR3 length is 15 residues. The CDR3 DNA reads as TGTGCCTGCAGCTTGGAGCTTACTGGGGCCAACGTCCTGACTTTC. As protein: CACSLELTGANVLTF.

This clonotype has at least ten counts. The chain has TRBV6-1 and TRBJ1-3, with 8 bases identical to TRBD1. The V gene's germline CDR1 is MNHNS and CDR2 SASEGT. The CDR3 contains 15 residues. J was trimmed by 0 bases and V by 9 bases; bases with no gene match: 7. The DNA of the CDR3 is TGTGCCAGGAGGGACAGGCTTTCCTCTGGAAACACCATATATTTT. Its translation is CARRDRLSSGNTIYF.

As concerns this clonotype: As the CDR3 is not closed by the conserved phenylalanine or tryptophan, this likely results from a read error. CDR3 DNA sequence: TGTGCCAGCAGCCACCATGTCGGCAGGGACAATCAGCCCCAGCATTAT. Amino acid sequence: CASSHHVGRDNQPQHY. This chain connects TRBV7-2 to TRBJ1-5; D might be TRBD1 (5 bases). V gave up 5 bases and J gave up 3 bases, with 17 bases separating them. Looked up from germline, CDR1 is SGHTA and CDR2 is FQGNSA. The CDR3 extends over 16 amino acids.

The chain is built from TRBV9 and TRBJ1-4; 8 bases fit TRBD1. There are 14 residues in the CDR3. Germline CDR1 and CDR2: SGDLS and YYNGEE. The V segment lost 3 bases and the J segment 10 bases; nucleotides outside the gene matches: 8. The CDR3 loop reads CASSAPTGQAKLFF. In DNA form, the CDR3 reads TGTGCCAGCAGCGCACCGACGGGACAGGCAAAACTGTTTTTT. The full variable domain, rest sourced from reference TRBV9 and TRBJ1-4, is DSGVTQTPKHLITATGQRVTLRCSPRSGDLSVYWYQQSLDQGLQFLIQYYNGEERAKGNILERFSAQQFPDLHSELNLSSLELGDSALYFCASSAPTGQAKLFFGSGTQLSVL.

This clonotype has a count of ten or more. This may stem from a read error, because a much larger clone lies one nucleotide away. The chain has TRBV5-1 and TRBJ1-6, with D possibly being TRBD1 (5 bases). Germline V lookup: CDR1 SGHRS, CDR2 YFSETQ. The V end lost 7 bases, the J end lost 7 bases, and 18 bases lay between the germline ends. This CDR3 has 15 residues. The CDR3 nucleotides are TGCGCCAGCGGCCCCGTCCAGGGATACAATTCACCCCTCCACTTT. It is translated as CASGPVQGYNSPLHF.

This clonotype was picked up many times. This sequence joins TRBV3-1 and TRBJ1-6; no clear D. The CDR3 has 16 residues. The V gene lost 8 bases and the J gene lost 10 bases, with 24 bases spanning the gap. CDR1 and CDR2 from the germline V gene are LGHDT and YNNKEL (reference sequence). CDR3 loop: CASGRVRPDHGSPLHF. CDR3 coding DNA: TGTGCCAGCGGCCGTGTCCGACCGGACCATGGGTCACCCCTCCACTTT.

This clonotype has at least ten counts. V is TRBV6-5 and J is TRBJ2-7; 8 bases line up with TRBD2. V dropped 5 bases and J dropped 0; count of bases not matched to a gene: 3. CDR1 MNHEY and CDR2 SVGAGI come from the germline V gene. There are 14 residues in the CDR3. The CDR3 here is CASSHGTSSYEQYF. CDR3 DNA sequence: TGTGCCAGCAGTCACGGGACTAGCTCCTACGAGCAGTACTTC.

The table lists this clonotype with a few counts. A junction end diverges from the germline sequence, so it may reflect a read error. The V gene is TRBV6-2 or TRBV6-3, the J gene TRBJ2-7; D might be TRBD2 (6 bases). The CDR3 contains 17 residues. Per germline, CDR1 MNHEY and CDR2 SVGEGT. CDR3 in DNA: TGTGCCAGCAGTCACTCGATTGTAGGGAGGCCCTCCTACGAGCAGTACTTC. Protein sequence: CASSHSIVGRPSYEQYF.

To note about this clonotype: A much larger clone differs from this one at a single base, so this may be a read error. This chain connects TRBV6-1 to TRBJ2-2, with D maybe TRBD1 (6 bases). Trimming stripped 5 bases from V and 1 base from J, with 8 bases between. From germline, CDR1 is MNHNS and CDR2 SASEGT. The CDR3 sequence is 14 residues long. CDR3 sequence: CASSRQVNTGELFF. The CDR3, as DNA: TGTGCCAGCAGTCGACAGGTGAACACCGGGGAGCTGTTTTTT.

This clonotype was counted at least ten times. V and J are TRBV11-3 and TRBJ2-3, with 11 bases that match TRBD2. The V gene end was trimmed by 0 bases and the J gene end by 4 bases; junction bases not matched to a gene: 3. Germline CDR1 is SGHNT and CDR2 is YENEEA. CDR3 length: 16 residues. CDR3 sequence: CASSLDLAGGPDTQYF. CDR3 DNA sequence: TGTGCCAGCAGCTTAGACTTAGCGGGAGGGCCAGATACGCAGTATTTT.

Note on this clonotype: A much larger clone differs from this one at a single base, so this may be a read error. The chain uses TRBV6-4 and TRBJ1-4; perhaps TRBD1 as D (6 bases). Germline assignment: CDR1 MRHNA and CDR2 SNTAGT. Trimming took off 5 bases at V and 8 bases at J, with 27 bases between the two ends. The CDR3 is made up of 18 amino acids. The CDR3 reads CASSHVDPGRGGWEKLFF. CDR3 DNA sequence: TGTGCCAGCAGTCACGTCGATCCGGGGAGAGGGGGGTGGGAAAAACTGTTTTTT.

The table lists this clonotype with many counts. J is TRBJ2-7 and V is TRBV27, with D possibly being TRBD2 (6 bases). This CDR3 region has 14 residues. V dropped 6 bases and J dropped 1 base, with 13 bases sitting between them. Germline CDR1 MNHEY, CDR2 SMNVEV (reference sequence). The CDR3 DNA reads TGTGCCAGCAGGCGGGGCGGGTCTTCCTACGAGCAGTACTTC. This sequence encodes CASRRGGSSYEQYF.

Many counts were recorded for this clonotype. The chain recombines TRBV7-9 with TRBJ1-3; no clear D gene. Per the germline V gene, CDR1 is SEHNR and CDR2 is FQNEAQ (reference sequence). This CDR3 has 15 residues. V was clipped by 0 bases and J by 9 bases, with 15 bases between them. In nucleotides, the CDR3 is TGTGCCAGCAGCTTAGCGACGGGCTCATCGCCCACCATATATTTT. Its protein product is CASSLATGSSPTIYF.

This clonotype appeared a few times. This chain joins TRBV6-5 and TRBJ1-1; D remains ambiguous. CDR3 length: 14 residues. V was pared by 0 bases and J by 2 bases, with 7 bases between. Germline V lookup: CDR1 MNHEY, CDR2 SVGAGI. The CDR3 nucleotides read TGTGCCAGCAGTTACTCACCCAGCAACACTGAAGCTTTCTTT. Translating gives CASSYSPSNTEAFF.

There are a few counts of this clonotype. This chain links TRBV6-1 with TRBJ2-7, with 9 bases lining up with TRBD2. CDR1 and CDR2 from the germline V gene are MNHNS and SASEGT. The CDR3 spans 17 residues. The J segment lost 5 bases and the V segment lost 0 bases, leaving 11 bases of the junction unmatched. As DNA, the CDR3 is TGTGCCAGCAGTGAAGCGCCGCTAGCGGGACTTTACGACGAGCAGTACTTC. It codes for CASSEAPLAGLYDEQYF.

The gene calls are TRBV11-2 and TRBJ1-1; 8 bases fit TRBD1. Germline CDR1 SGHAT, CDR2 FQNNGV. The ends lost 5 bases at V and 6 bases at J; junction bases unmatched: 8. The CDR3 extends over 14 amino acids. CDR3 residues: CASSPGQGRPEAFF. The CDR3 DNA reads as TGTGCCAGCAGCCCTGGACAGGGTAGGCCTGAAGCTTTCTTT.

This clonotype was counted at least ten times. The rearrangement joins TRBV20-1 to TRBJ2-1, with 11 bases aligning to TRBD2. The CDR3 extends over 16 amino acids. The V segment lost 5 bases and the J segment 6 bases; nucleotides outside the gene matches: 12. Looked up from germline, CDR1 is DFQATT and CDR2 is SNEGSKA (reference sequence). The CDR3 region has the DNA TGCAGTGCTCTTACTAGCGGGAGATTCCGGTTCAATGAGCAGTTCTTC. Translating it yields CSALTSGRFRFNEQFF.